This TCR beta chain is drawn from a study of blood T cell repertoires in COVID-19. Assay used: immunoSEQ multiplex PCR; TCRdb lists only in-frame clones, some missing. This sample has 250,000 to 350,000 clones, with roughly 89% found just once. Trimming stripped 5 bases from V and 7 bases from J, with 14 bases between. This CDR3 has 12 amino acids. Germline lookup yields CDR1 GTSNPN and CDR2 SVGIG (reference sequence). The sequence was collected from a woman aged 45-65 years who had been exposed to COVID-19. Input material: PBMCs or T cells enriched from blood (not recorded which). This chain uses TRBV30 with TRBJ1-2; D gene unclear. The CDR3 region has the DNA TGTGCCTGGGAGCGGGGTGTAGGTGGCTACACCTTC. Amino acids: CAWERGVGGYTF.